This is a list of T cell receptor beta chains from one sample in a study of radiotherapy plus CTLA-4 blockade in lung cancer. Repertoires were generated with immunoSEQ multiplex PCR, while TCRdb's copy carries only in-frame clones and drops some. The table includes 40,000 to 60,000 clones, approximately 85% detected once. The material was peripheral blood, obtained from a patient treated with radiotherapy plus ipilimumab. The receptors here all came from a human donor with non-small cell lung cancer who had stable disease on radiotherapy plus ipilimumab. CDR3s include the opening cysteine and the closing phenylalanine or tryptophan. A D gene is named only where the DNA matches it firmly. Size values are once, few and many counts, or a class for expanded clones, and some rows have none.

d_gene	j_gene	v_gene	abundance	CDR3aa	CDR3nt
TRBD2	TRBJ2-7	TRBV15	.	CATSRLGTSGSYEQYF	TGTGCCACCAGCAGATTAGGGACTAGCGGGAGCTACGAGCAGTACTTC
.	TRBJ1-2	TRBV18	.	CASSPTEEYGYTF	TGTGCCAGCTCCCCGACCGAGGAGTATGGCTACACCTTC
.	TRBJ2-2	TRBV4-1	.	CASSQQTGIANTGELFF	TGCGCCAGCAGCCAACAAACAGGGATTGCCAACACCGGGGAGCTGTTTTTT
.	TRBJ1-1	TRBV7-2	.	CASSLLNTEAFF	TGTGCCAGCAGCCTACTGAACACTGAAGCTTTCTTT
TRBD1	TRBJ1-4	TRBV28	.	CASSLGASTGANEKLFF	TGTGCCAGCAGTTTGGGGGCCTCTACAGGGGCTAATGAAAAACTGTTTTTT
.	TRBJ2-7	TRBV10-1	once	CASSEMGGTSSYEQYF	TGCGCCAGCAGTGAGATGGGCGGGACGAGCTCCTACGAGCAGTACTTC
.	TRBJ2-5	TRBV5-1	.	CASSLASPIRDKGETQYF	TGCGCCAGCAGCTTGGCCAGCCCAATCCGGGACAAGGGAGAGACCCAGTACTTC
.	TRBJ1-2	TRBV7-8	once	CASSLVPVYGYTF	TGTGCCAGCAGCTTAGTTCCAGTCTATGGCTACACCTTC
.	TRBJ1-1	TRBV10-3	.	CASFEGMNTEAFF	TGTGCCAGCTTCGAGGGCATGAACACTGAAGCTTTCTTT
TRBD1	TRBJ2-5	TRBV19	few	CASSIRRDRARGRETQYF	TGTGCCAGTAGTATTCGCCGGGACAGGGCAAGGGGCAGAGAGACCCAGTACTTC
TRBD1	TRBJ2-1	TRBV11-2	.	CASSAWTGQFF	TGTGCCAGCAGCGCTTGGACAGGGCAGTTCTTC
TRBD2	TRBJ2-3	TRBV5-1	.	CASSVLAGGTDTQYF	TGCGCCAGCAGCGTTCTAGCGGGAGGAACAGATACGCAGTATTTT
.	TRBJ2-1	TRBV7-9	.	CASSFSGAAYNEQFF	TGTGCCAGCAGCTTTAGCGGAGCGGCCTACAATGAGCAGTTCTTC
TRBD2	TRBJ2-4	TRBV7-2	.	CASSGTSGTDIQYF	TGTGCCAGCAGCGGGACTAGCGGGACGGACATTCAGTACTTC
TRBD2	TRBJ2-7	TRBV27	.	CASSPNGLAGYEQYF	TGTGCCAGCAGCCCAAACGGGCTAGCGGGCTACGAGCAGTACTTC
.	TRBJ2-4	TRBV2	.	CASSEREGGLAKNIQYF	TGTGCCAGCAGTGAAAGGGAGGGGGGTTTAGCCAAAAACATTCAGTACTTC
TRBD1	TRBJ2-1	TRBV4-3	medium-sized	CASSQEGQGSYNEQFF	TGCGCCAGCAGCCAAGAGGGACAGGGCTCCTACAATGAGCAGTTCTTC
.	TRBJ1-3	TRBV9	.	CASSVAQGTSGNTIYF	TGTGCCAGCAGCGTAGCGCAGGGAACTTCTGGAAACACCATATATTTT
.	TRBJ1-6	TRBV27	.	CASSLFGAVGNSPLHF	TGTGCCAGCAGTTTATTTGGGGCAGTGGGGAATTCACCCCTCCACTTT
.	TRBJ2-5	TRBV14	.	CASSQGWREETQYF	TGTGCCAGCAGCCAGGGGTGGAGGGAAGAGACCCAGTACTTC
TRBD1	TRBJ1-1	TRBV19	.	CASSIFSGQLNTEAFF	TGTGCCAGTAGTATCTTCTCGGGACAGCTGAACACTGAAGCTTTCTTT
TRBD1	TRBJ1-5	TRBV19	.	CASSRDIRDRGNQPQHF	TGTGCCAGTAGTAGAGATATCCGGGACAGGGGCAATCAGCCCCAGCATTTT
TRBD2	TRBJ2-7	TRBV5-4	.	CASSLERSGYGSYEQYF	TGTGCCAGCAGCTTGGAGCGTAGCGGGTATGGTTCCTACGAGCAGTACTTC
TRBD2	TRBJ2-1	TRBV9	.	CASSGNLGGGTEQFF	TGTGCCAGCAGCGGAAACCTCGGGGGGGGAACTGAGCAGTTCTTC
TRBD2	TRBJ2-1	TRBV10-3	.	CAISDRRSGRDSHEQFF	TGTGCCATCAGTGATAGGCGAAGCGGGAGGGATTCCCATGAGCAGTTCTTC
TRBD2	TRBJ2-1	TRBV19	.	CASSIGTSIGDEQFF	TGTGCCAGTAGTATCGGGACTAGCATCGGCGATGAGCAGTTCTTC
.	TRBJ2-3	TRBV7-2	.	CASSRDLARVTQYF	TGTGCCAGCAGCCGAGACCTTGCGCGGGTCACGCAGTATTTT
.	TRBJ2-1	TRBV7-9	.	CASSLGQLVSYNEQFF	TGTGCCAGCAGCTTAGGACAGCTAGTCTCCTACAATGAGCAGTTCTTC
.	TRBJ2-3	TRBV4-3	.	CASSQERSDTDTQYF	TGCGCCAGCAGCCAAGAACGTAGCGACACAGATACGCAGTATTTT
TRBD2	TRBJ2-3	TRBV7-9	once	CASSLLAGDLWATDTQYF	TGTGCCAGCAGCCTACTAGCGGGAGACCTCTGGGCCACAGATACGCAGTATTTT
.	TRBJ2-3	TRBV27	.	CASSPGGDTQYF	TGTGCCAGCAGTCCAGGAGGAGATACGCAGTATTTT
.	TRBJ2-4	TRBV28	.	CASSLPATALNIQYF	TGTGCCAGCAGTCTTCCGGCGACAGCTCTAAACATTCAGTACTTC
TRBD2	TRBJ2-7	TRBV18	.	CASSPSLAGLYEQYF	TGTGCCAGCTCACCGAGCCTAGCGGGACTCTACGAGCAGTACTTC
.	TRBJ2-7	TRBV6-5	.	CASGASGIAYEQYF	TGTGCCAGCGGAGCTAGTGGAATCGCGTACGAGCAGTACTTC
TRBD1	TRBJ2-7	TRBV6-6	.	CASSYYRDRLYEQYF	TGTGCCAGCAGTTACTACCGGGACAGGCTCTACGAGCAGTACTTC
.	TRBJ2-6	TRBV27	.	CASSPGTLGANVLTF	TGTGCCAGCAGTCCGGGTACCTTGGGGGCCAACGTCCTGACTTTC
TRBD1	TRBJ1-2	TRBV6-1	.	CASSEITQGTYGYTF	TGTGCCAGCAGTGAAATAACACAGGGGACATATGGCTACACCTTC
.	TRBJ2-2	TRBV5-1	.	CASSPTGNTGELFF	TGCGCCAGCAGCCCCACGGGTAACACCGGGGAGCTGTTTTTT
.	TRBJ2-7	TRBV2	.	CASLDWTGFSYEQYF	TGTGCCAGCCTAGACTGGACGGGGTTCTCCTACGAGCAGTACTTC
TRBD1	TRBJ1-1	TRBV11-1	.	CASSLGPTGSAQNEAFF	TGTGCCAGCAGCTTAGGGCCGACAGGGTCTGCCCAAAATGAAGCTTTCTTT
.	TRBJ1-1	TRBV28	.	CASSFEALWTEAFF	TGTGCCAGCAGTTTTGAGGCGCTGTGGACTGAAGCTTTCTTT
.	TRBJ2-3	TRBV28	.	CASSLYTGTDTQYF	TGTGCCAGCAGTCTCTACACAGGGACAGATACGCAGTATTTT
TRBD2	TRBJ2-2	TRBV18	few	CASSPRSSGSNGELFF	TGTGCCAGCTCACCACGTTCCAGCGGGAGTAACGGGGAGCTGTTTTTT
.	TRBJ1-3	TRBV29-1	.	CSVASMAGNTIYF	TGCAGCGTTGCTTCAATGGCCGGAAACACCATATATTTT
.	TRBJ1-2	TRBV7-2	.	CASSLRETRGGYTF	TGTGCCAGCAGCTTAAGGGAGACCAGGGGTGGCTACACCTTC
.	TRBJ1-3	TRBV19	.	CATSPGLSSGNTIYF	TGTGCCACTTCGCCGGGACTGAGTTCTGGAAACACCATATATTTT
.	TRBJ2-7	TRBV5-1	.	CASSFRQGYYEQYF	TGCGCCAGCAGCTTTAGGCAGGGGTACTACGAGCAGTACTTC
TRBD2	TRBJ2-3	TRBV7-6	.	CASSWASGFTDTQYF	TGTGCCAGCAGCTGGGCTAGCGGGTTCACAGATACGCAGTATTTT